This is a list of T cell receptor beta chains from one sample in a study of early stage breast cancer tumors. Measured with immunoSEQ multiplex PCR; TCRdb has only the in-frame clones, and not every one. Of about 48,000 clones listed, roughly 80% are singletons. Sample: blood. The source is a person aged 45 to 59 with breast cancer. Both conserved end residues are part of each CDR3. The D gene is left open where the match is weak. For some rows the clone size is stated as once, few or many, or as a class when expanded; others skip it.

TRBD2	TRBV9	TRBJ2-7	few	CASSPGTSASYEQYF	TGTGCCAGCAGCCCCGGGACTAGCGCTAGCTACGAGCAGTACTTC
TRBD1	TRBV10-2	TRBJ1-1	-	CASSEAGTGKDTEAFF	TGCGCCAGCAGTGAAGCCGGGACAGGGAAGGACACTGAAGCTTTCTTT
TRBD2	TRBV9	TRBJ2-1	-	CASSAGTSGTYNEQFF	TGTGCCAGCAGCGCCGGGACTAGCGGGACTTACAATGAGCAGTTCTTC
TRBD1	TRBV6-5	TRBJ1-1	-	CASSSPGQGGTEAFF	TGTGCCAGCAGTTCCCCGGGACAGGGAGGCACTGAAGCTTTCTTT
-	TRBV29-1	TRBJ2-7	-	CSVEDLTGLEQYF	TGCAGCGTTGAAGATCTTACAGGGTTAGAGCAGTACTTC
TRBD2	TRBV7-9	TRBJ2-3	-	CASSPSTSGHTDTQYF	TGTGCCAGCAGCCCTTCGACTAGCGGACACACAGATACGCAGTATTTT
-	TRBV7-7	TRBJ2-5	once	CASSQSTDPSSTQYF	TGTGCTAGCAGCCAATCTACGGACCCCTCGTCGACCCAGTACTTC
TRBD2	TRBV4-2	TRBJ2-1	-	CASSRGEGEQFF	TGTGCCAGCAGCCGCGGGGAGGGTGAGCAGTTCTTC
-	TRBV19	TRBJ1-3	-	CASSIAGRNTIYF	TGTGCCAGTAGTATTGCGGGAAGAAACACCATATATTTT
-	TRBV7-2	TRBJ1-2	-	CASSVDRNYGYTF	TGTGCCAGCAGCGTAGACAGGAACTATGGCTACACCTTC
-	TRBV9	TRBJ2-4	-	CASSVGPENIQYF	TGTGCCAGCAGCGTAGGTCCCGAAAACATTCAGTACTTC
-	TRBV5-1	TRBJ1-3	few	CASSLVPLTGTRVDF	TGCGCCAGCAGCTTGGTCCCGCTCACCGGGACAAGGGTGGATTTT
-	TRBV18	TRBJ1-1	-	CASSPRGTWQTEAFF	TGTGCCAGCTCACCACGGGGGACGTGGCAAACTGAAGCTTTCTTT